The clone carrying this T cell receptor (beta chain) occurred a few times. Its antigen is as yet unknown. TCRdb passed the RT-PCR reads through MiXCR, listing each CDR3 protein once. The repertoire holds about 520,000 distinct CDR3 sequences, roughly 7.9% seen once, with around 12% in the top ten. The record originates from a study of response to subunit inactivated influenza vaccine. Findings and limits, study-wide: Seasonal influenza vaccination, on each occasion, was suggested by the authors to recruit few new T cells.

The V segment lost 1 base and the J segment 2 bases; nucleotides outside the gene matches: 12. The CDR3 totals 19 residues. CDR1 and CDR2 from the germline V gene are DFQATT and SNEGSKA (reference sequence). This sequence was found in a man aged 50-75 years who received an inactivated influenza vaccine. This sample comprised PBMCs from blood, obtained 23 to 25 months after vaccination. The chain uses TRBV20-1 and TRBJ2-7; 15 nucleotides align to TRBD2. The CDR3 bases are TGCAGTGCTAGAGCGTGGACTAGCGGGAGGGCCACCACTACCTACGAGCAGTACTTC. Translating it yields CSARAWTSGRATTTYEQYF.